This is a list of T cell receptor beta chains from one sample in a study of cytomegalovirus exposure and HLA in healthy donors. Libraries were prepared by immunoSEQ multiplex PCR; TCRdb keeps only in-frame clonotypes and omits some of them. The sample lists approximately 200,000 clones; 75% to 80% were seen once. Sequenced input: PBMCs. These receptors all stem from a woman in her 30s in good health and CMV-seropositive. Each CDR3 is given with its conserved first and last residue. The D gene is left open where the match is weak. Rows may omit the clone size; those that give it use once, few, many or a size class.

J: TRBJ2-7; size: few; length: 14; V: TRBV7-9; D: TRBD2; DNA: TGTGCCAGCAGTTCTAGCGGACCTCTCTACGAGCAGTACTTC; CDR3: CASSSSGPLYEQYF
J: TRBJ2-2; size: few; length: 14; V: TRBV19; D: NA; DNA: TGTGCCAGTAGTATAGGGAGGGGCGTCGGGGAGCTGTTTTTT; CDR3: CASSIGRGVGELFF
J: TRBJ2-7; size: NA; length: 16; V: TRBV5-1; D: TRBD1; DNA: TGCGCCAGCAGCTTGGACTGGGACAGGGACTCCTACGAGCAGTACTTC; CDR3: CASSLDWDRDSYEQYF
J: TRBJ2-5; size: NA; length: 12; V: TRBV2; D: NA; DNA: TGTGCCAGCAGACTAGCTTTGGAGACCCAGTACTTC; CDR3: CASRLALETQYF
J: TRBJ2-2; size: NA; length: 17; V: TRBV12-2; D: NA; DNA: TGTGCAAGTCGCTTAGGAGGGGGTAAAGTTAACACCGGGGAGCTGTTTTTT; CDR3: CASRLGGGKVNTGELFF
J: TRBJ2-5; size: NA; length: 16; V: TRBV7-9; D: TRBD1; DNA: TGTGCCAGCAGCCGTAGCAGGGGGCCGGACCAAGAGACCCAGTACTTC; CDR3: CASSRSRGPDQETQYF
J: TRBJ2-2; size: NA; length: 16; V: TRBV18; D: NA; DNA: TGTGCCAGCTCCCGAAGACAGGAAGGAAACACCGGGGAGCTGTTTTTT; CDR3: CASSRRQEGNTGELFF
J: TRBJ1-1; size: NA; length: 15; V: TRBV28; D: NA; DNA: TGTGCCAGCTTCAGAGACTCCGGTGTTCGGACTGAAGCTTTCTTT; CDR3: CASFRDSGVRTEAFF
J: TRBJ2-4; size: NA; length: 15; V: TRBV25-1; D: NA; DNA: TGTGCCAGCAGTGGAACCACGGGACTTATAGACATTCAGTACTTC; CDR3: CASSGTTGLIDIQYF
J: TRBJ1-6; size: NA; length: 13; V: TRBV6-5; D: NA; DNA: TGTGCCAGCAGTCGGGGGTCCCGTTCACCCCTCCACTTT; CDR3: CASSRGSRSPLHF
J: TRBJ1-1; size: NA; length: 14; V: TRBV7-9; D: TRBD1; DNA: TGTGCCAGCAGCCCCGACAGGGTGGCCACTGAAGCTTTCTTT; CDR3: CASSPDRVATEAFF
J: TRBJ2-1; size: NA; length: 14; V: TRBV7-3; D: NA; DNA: TGTGCCAGCAGCCCGCCAGACTCCTACAATGAGCAGTTCTTC; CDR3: CASSPPDSYNEQFF
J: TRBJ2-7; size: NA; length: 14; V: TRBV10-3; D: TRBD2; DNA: TGTGCCATCACCCGGGGGGTACCCTCCTACGAGCAGTACTTC; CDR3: CAITRGVPSYEQYF
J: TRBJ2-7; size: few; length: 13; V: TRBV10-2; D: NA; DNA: TGCGCCAGCAGTCCGACACAGAACTACGAGCAGTACTTC; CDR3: CASSPTQNYEQYF
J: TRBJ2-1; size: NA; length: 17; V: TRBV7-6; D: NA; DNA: TGTGCCAGCAGCCACGGGCTGTCGGTGGGGGGGCGGAATGAGCAGTTCTTC; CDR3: CASSHGLSVGGRNEQFF
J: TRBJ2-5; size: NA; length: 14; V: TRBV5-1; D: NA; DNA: TGCGCCAGCAGCTTGGATACAAACCAAGAGACCCAGTACTTC; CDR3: CASSLDTNQETQYF
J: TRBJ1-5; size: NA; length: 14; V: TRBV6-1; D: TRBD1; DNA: TGTGCCAGCACCAGAACAGGGGACGGGCAGCCCCAGCATTTT; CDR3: CASTRTGDGQPQHF
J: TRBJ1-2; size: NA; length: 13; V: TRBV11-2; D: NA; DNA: TGTGCCAGCAGTAGCCAACCTAACTATGGCTACACCTTC; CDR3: CASSSQPNYGYTF
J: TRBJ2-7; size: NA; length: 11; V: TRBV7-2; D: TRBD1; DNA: TGTGCCAGCAGCCTTACAGGGGGGCAGTACTTC; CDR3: CASSLTGGQYF
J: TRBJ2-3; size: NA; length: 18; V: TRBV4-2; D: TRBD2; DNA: TGTGCCAGCAGCCAGGCACGGACTAGCGGGGTTAGCACAGATACGCAGTATTTT; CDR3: CASSQARTSGVSTDTQYF
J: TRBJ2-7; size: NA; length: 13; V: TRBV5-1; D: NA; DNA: TGCGCCAGCAGATACGACAGGTCCTACGAGCAGTACTTC; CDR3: CASRYDRSYEQYF
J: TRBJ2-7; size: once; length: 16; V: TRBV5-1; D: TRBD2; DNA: TGCGCCAGCAGCTTGATTCGGACTAGCGGGAGGGTCGAGCAGTACTTC; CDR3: CASSLIRTSGRVEQYF
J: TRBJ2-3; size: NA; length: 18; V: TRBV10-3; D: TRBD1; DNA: TGTGCCATCAGTGATGGGTTGGGACAGGGGGCGCAGGGTGATACGCAGTATTTT; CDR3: CAISDGLGQGAQGDTQYF
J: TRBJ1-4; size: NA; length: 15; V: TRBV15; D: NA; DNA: TGTGCCACCAGTTGGCGCAGGGAAACTAATGAAAAACTGTTTTTT; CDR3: CATSWRRETNEKLFF
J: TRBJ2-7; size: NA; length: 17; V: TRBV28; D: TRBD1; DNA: TGTGCCAGCAGTTTCCCCCTAGGGACAGGGAGTCAACGCGAGCAGTACTTC; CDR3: CASSFPLGTGSQREQYF
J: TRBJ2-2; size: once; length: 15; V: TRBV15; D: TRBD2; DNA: TGTGCCACCAGCAGGAGCGGGAACTCGGTCGGGGAGCTGTTTTTT; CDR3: CATSRSGNSVGELFF
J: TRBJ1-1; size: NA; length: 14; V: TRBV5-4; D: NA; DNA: TGTGCCAGCAGCCAACAGAATTTGAACACTGAAGCTTTCTTT; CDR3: CASSQQNLNTEAFF
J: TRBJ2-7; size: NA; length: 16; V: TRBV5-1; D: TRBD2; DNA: TGCGCCAGCGTACTTCGAACCGGGACTAGTGTTTACGAGCAGTACTTC; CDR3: CASVLRTGTSVYEQYF
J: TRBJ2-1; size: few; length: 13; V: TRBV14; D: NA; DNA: TGTGCCAGCAGCCAAGATCTCAGGGTTCGGCAGTTCTTC; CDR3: CASSQDLRVRQFF
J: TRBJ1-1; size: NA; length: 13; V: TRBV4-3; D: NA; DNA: TGCGCCAGCGGATATCAGGGCGGCGCTGAAGCTTTCTTT; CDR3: CASGYQGGAEAFF
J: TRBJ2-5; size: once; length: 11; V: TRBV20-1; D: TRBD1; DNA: TGCAGTGTAGACAGGGGAGAGACCCAGTACTTC; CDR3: CSVDRGETQYF
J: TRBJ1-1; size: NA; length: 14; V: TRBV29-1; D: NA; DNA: TGCAGCGTTGAAGATTGGAGGTCGAACACTGAAGCTTTCTTT; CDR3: CSVEDWRSNTEAFF
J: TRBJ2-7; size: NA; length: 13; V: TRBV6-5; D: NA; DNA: TGTGCCAGCAGTTTTAGTGAGGACTACGAGCAGTACTTC; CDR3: CASSFSEDYEQYF
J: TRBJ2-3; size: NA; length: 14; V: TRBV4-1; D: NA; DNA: TGCGCCAGCAGCCCGATTCGTACCACAGATGAGCAGTATTTT; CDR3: CASSPIRTTDEQYF
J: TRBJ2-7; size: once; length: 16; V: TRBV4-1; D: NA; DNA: TGCGCCAGCAGCCAAGTCGGAGACAGCCTCTCCTACGAGCAGTACTTC; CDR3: CASSQVGDSLSYEQYF
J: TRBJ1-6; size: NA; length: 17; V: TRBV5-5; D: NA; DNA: TGTGCCAGCAGCTTGGGCCCCCGAGACAGACCGAATTCACCCCTCCACTTT; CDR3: CASSLGPRDRPNSPLHF
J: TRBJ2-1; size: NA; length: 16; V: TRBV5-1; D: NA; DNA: TGCGCCAGCAGCTTGCCTACAGGGAATGTGGCCAATGAGCAGTTCTTC; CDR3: CASSLPTGNVANEQFF
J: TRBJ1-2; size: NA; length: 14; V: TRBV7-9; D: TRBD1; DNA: TGTGCCAGCAGCTATCCCGGGACAGGGTACGGCTACACCTTC; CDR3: CASSYPGTGYGYTF
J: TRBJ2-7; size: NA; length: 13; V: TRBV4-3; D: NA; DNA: TGCGCCAGCAGCGTGTTACCCGGGGTTTGGCAGTACTTC; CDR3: CASSVLPGVWQYF
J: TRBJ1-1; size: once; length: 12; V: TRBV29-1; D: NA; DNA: TGCAGCGTTGGACAGTCGAACACTGAAGCTTTCTTT; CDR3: CSVGQSNTEAFF
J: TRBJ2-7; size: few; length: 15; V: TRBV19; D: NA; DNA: TGTGCCAGTAGTATTAGACTAGGGGAGATCGGCGAGCAGTACTTC; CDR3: CASSIRLGEIGEQYF
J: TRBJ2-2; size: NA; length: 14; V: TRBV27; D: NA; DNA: TGTGCCAGCAGTTTAGCAGGGGCCGGCGGGGAGCTGTTTTTT; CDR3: CASSLAGAGGELFF
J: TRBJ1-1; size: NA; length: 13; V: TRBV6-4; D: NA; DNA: TGTGCCAGCAGTCGGGGGATGAACACTGAAGCTTTCTTT; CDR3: CASSRGMNTEAFF
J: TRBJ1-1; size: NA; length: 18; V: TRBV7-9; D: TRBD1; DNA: TGTGCCAGCAGTCATAAACGGACAGGGAGCGGGGTTAACACTGAAGCTTTCTTT; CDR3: CASSHKRTGSGVNTEAFF
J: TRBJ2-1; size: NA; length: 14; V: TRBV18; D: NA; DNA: TGTGCCAGCTCACCGGACTCAGAATACAATGAGCAGTTCTTC; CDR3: CASSPDSEYNEQFF
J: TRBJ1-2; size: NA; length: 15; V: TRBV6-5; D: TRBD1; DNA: TGTGCCAGCAGTTACTCTACAGGGGCGACCTGGGGCTACACCTTC; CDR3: CASSYSTGATWGYTF
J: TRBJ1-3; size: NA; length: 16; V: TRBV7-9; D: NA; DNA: TGTGCCAGCAGCCCGGACAGCCCCGGCTCTGGAAACACCATATATTTT; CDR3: CASSPDSPGSGNTIYF